Each of the 12 T cell receptor beta chains below was sequenced from the same sample in a study of chemoradiotherapy in HPV16-positive cancers. Clones were read by immunoSEQ multiplex PCR, and TCRdb kept only the in-frame ones, dropping some. The sample has 20,000 to 30,000 clones, over 75% seen once. The sample in question was blood, obtained from a patient who underwent chemoradiotherapy. These receptors came from a human donor with HPV-associated anogenital cancer.

V and J are TRBV6-1 and TRBJ1-1; TRBD1 might be the D (6 bases). This CDR3 is 14 amino acids long. CDR1 and CDR2 (germline): MNHNS, SASEGT. Trimming pared 6 bases from V and 0 bases from J, leaving 11 bases between. Here the CDR3 DNA reads TGTGCCAGCAGGAGGACAGTCATGAACACTGAAGCTTTCTTT. It encodes CASRRTVMNTEAFF.

The J gene is TRBJ2-2, the V gene TRBV5-1; maybe TRBD1 (6 bases). The CDR3 covers 16 residues. V was cut by 8 bases and J by 4 bases, with 21 bases left in between. CDR1 and CDR2 (germline): SGHRS, YFSETQ. The CDR3 DNA sequence: TGCGCCAGACTAGAGTTCGACAGGTCCTCCACCGGGGAGCTGTTTTTT. This gives the protein CARLEFDRSSTGELFF.

The chain carries TRBV12-5 and TRBJ2-2; TRBD2 matches 13 bases. The CDR3 is made up of 19 amino acids. Germline CDR1 is LGHNT and CDR2 is FRNRAP. V gave up 1 base and J gave up 6 bases; unmatched junction bases: 11. Written as DNA, the CDR3 is TGTGCTAGTGGTTTGGAAGGACCGGGGACTAGCGGGATGCCCGGGGAGCTGTTTTTT. Translated: CASGLEGPGTSGMPGELFF.

V gene TRBV4-3 combines with J gene TRBJ2-1; D is possibly TRBD2 (5 bases). V gave up 4 bases and J gave up 9 bases, with 13 bases separating them. The CDR3 spans 13 residues. The V gene's germline CDR1 is LGHNA and CDR2 YSLEER. Written as DNA, the CDR3 is TGCGCCAGCAGCCCCCTAATGGCGGGTGAGCAGTTCTTC. As protein: CASSPLMAGEQFF.

The chain has TRBV5-1 and TRBJ2-2; 9 bases fit TRBD2. The germline V gene has CDR1 SGHRS and CDR2 YFSETQ. With V trimmed by 1 base and J by 0 bases, 1 base remained unmatched. The CDR3 length is 16 residues. CDR3 loop: CASSLRLAANTGELFF. The CDR3, as DNA: TGCGCCAGCAGCTTGAGACTAGCGGCGAACACCGGGGAGCTGTTTTTT.

This chain joins TRBV18 and TRBJ1-5; D may be TRBD1 (6 bases). The CDR3 has 16 residues. Germline-derived CDR1 and CDR2 are KGHSH and LQKENI. The V end lost 3 bases, the J end lost 6 bases, and 18 bases lay between the germline ends. CDR3 nucleotides: TGTGCCAGCTCACCTTTCGGGAACAGGGAGGGTCAGCCCCAGCATTTT. It codes for CASSPFGNREGQPQHF.

The V call is TRBV5-5, the J call TRBJ2-6, with 8 bases identical to TRBD1. CDR3 length: 18 amino acids. V trimming: 3 bases; J trimming: 2 bases; junction bases outside the gene matches: 10. The V gene's germline CDR1 is SGHKS and CDR2 YYEKEE (reference sequence). This CDR3 reads CASSSTGQGGTGANVLTF. CDR3 nucleotides: TGTGCCAGCAGCTCGACTGGACAGGGCGGGACTGGGGCCAACGTCCTGACTTTC. The full variable domain, with the rest looked up from reference TRBV5-5 and TRBJ2-6, is DAGVTQSPTHLIKTRGQQVTLRCSPISGHKSVSWYQQVLGQGPQFIFQYYEKEERGRGNFPDRFSARQFPNYSSELNVNALLLGDSALYLCASSSTGQGGTGANVLTFGAGSRLTVL.

The chain uses TRBV15 and TRBJ2-1, with 12 bases fitting TRBD2. With V trimmed by 1 base and J by 8 bases, 6 bases remained unmatched. The length of the CDR3 is 16 residues. CDR1 is LNHNV, CDR2 YYDKDF, per germline (reference sequence). CDR3 protein: CATSRATSGSHYEQFF. As DNA, the CDR3 is TGTGCCACCAGCAGAGCGACTAGCGGGAGTCACTATGAGCAGTTCTTC.

In this sample, this clone turned up a few times. This rearrangement joins TRBV27 to TRBJ2-1; unclear D gene. The V end lost 7 bases, the J end lost 4 bases, and 11 bases lay between the germline ends. CDR1 MNHEY and CDR2 SMNVEV come from the germline V gene (reference sequence). CDR3 length equals 13 residues. The CDR3: CASTAGPYNEQFF. The DNA of the CDR3 is TGTGCCAGCACCGCCGGGCCATACAATGAGCAGTTCTTC.

This clone appeared a single time. This rearrangement joins TRBV7-8 to TRBJ1-1, with a weak D call TRBD1 (5 bases). The CDR3 length is 16 residues. Germline loops: CDR1 SGHVS, CDR2 FQNEAQ. V was trimmed by 4 bases and J by 0 bases, leaving 15 bases between them. The CDR3 is CASSSPGGGVNTEAFF. CDR3 sequence (DNA): TGTGCCAGCAGCTCCCCCGGGGGAGGGGTGAACACTGAAGCTTTCTTT.

The chain recombines TRBV29-1 with TRBJ1-2; D gene ambiguous. V lost 5 bases and J lost 4, with 11 bases in between. Germline CDR1 reads SQVTM; CDR2 reads ANQGSEA. The CDR3 totals 12 residues. This CDR3 is CSVQYSPYGYTF. The CDR3 DNA reads TGCAGCGTTCAGTATTCCCCCTATGGCTACACCTTC.

This chain joins TRBV19 and TRBJ2-7; 7 bases are shared with TRBD1. CDR1 is LNHDA and CDR2 is SQIVND in the germline V gene (reference sequence). The CDR3 extends over 13 amino acids. With V trimmed by 1 base and J by 5 bases, 2 bases remained unmatched. DNA of the CDR3: TGTGCCAGTAGTATAGGACAGGGAGACGAGCAGTACTTC. The encoded protein is CASSIGQGDEQYF.